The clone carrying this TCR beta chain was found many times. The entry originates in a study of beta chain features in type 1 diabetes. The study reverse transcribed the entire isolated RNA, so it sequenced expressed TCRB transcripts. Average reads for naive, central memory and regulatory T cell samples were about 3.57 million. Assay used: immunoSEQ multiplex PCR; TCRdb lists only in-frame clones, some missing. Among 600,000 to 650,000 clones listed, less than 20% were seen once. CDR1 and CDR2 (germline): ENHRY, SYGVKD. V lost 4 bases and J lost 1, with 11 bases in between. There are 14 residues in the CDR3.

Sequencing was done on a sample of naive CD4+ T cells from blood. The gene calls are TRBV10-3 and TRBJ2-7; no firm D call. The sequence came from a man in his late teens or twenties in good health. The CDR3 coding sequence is TGTGCCATCAGTGCCCTAGGGCCTTCCTACGAGCAGTACTTC. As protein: CAISALGPSYEQYF.